This T cell receptor beta chain was captured in a study of blood T cell repertoires in COVID-19. About the study: In each case, the material was cDNA or gDNA derived from T cells, B-cell-depleted T cells, or PBMCs.

Source study methods: Amplification from reference gene primers served as the basis for estimated nucleated cell counts. The repertoire was sequenced with immunoSEQ multiplex PCR; TCRdb's copy has only in-frame clones and lacks some. V, J and clone size were drawn from that table, and D and trimming were deduced from the DNA. The sample lists fewer than 250,000 clones; about nine tenths were seen once. Germline CDR1 SGHDN, CDR2 FVKESK. V was cut by 5 bases and J by 6 bases, with 10 bases left in between. This CDR3 comprises 13 residues. The chain combines TRBV14 with TRBJ2-2, with D hard to call. The sequence was collected from a man aged 65-85 years with acute or convalescent COVID-19. The source material was peripheral blood. The CDR3 loop reads CASSVAEAGELFF. The CDR3 DNA follows: TGTGCCAGCAGCGTAGCCGAGGCCGGGGAGCTGTTTTTT.